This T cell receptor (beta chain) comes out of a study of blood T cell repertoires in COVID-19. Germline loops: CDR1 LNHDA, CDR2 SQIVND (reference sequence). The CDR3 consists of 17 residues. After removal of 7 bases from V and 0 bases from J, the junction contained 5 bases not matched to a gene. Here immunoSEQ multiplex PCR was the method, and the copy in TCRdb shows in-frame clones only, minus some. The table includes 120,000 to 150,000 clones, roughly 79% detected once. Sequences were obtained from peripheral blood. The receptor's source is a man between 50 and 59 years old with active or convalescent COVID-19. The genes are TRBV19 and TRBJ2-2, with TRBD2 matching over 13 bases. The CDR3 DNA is TGTGCCAGTAACCCGGGACTAGCGGGGCCGAACACCGGGGAGCTGTTTTTT. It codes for CASNPGLAGPNTGELFF.